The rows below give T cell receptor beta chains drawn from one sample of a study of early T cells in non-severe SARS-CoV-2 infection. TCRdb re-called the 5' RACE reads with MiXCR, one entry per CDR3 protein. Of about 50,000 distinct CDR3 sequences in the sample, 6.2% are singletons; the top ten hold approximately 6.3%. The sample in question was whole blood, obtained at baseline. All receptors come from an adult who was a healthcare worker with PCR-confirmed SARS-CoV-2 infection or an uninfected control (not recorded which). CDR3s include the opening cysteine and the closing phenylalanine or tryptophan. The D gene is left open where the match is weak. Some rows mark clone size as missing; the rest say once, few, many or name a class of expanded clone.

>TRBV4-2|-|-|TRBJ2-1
TGTGCCAGCAGCCAAGATTGGGGTGGACTTGACAATGAGCAGTTCTTC
CASSQDWGGLDNEQFF
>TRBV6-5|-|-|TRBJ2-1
TGTGCCAGCAGTTACGGGGGGCCCCCCGGGCAGTTCTTC
CASSYGGPPGQFF
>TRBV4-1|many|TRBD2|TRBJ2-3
TGCGCCAGCAGCCAAGTAGGGACTAGCGGTCCCACAGATACGCAGTATTTT
CASSQVGTSGPTDTQYF
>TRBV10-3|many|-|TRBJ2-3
TGTGCCATCAGTGAGCGGGACACAGATACGCAGTATTTT
CAISERDTDTQYF
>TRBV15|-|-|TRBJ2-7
TGTGCCACCAGCGGCGCCCGGGGACACGAGCAGTACTTC
CATSGARGHEQYF
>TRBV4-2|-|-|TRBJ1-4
TGTGCCAGCAGCCCGGGAAGGCCACATGAAAAACTGTTTTTT
CASSPGRPHEKLFF
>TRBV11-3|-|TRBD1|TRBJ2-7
TGTGCCAGCAGCTCGGGACAGGGCCCCGAAAACTACGAGCAGTACTTC
CASSSGQGPENYEQYF
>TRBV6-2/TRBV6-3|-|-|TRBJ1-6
TGTGCCAGCAGCGAAGGGAGCTCCTATAATTCACCCCTCCACTTT
CASSEGSSYNSPLHF
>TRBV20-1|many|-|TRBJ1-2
TGCAGTGCCACCGACAGGAACTATGGCTACACCTTC
CSATDRNYGYTF
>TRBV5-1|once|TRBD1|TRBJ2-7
TGCGCCAGCAGCTTGGTTAGGGACAGTTCCTACGAGCAGTACTTC
CASSLVRDSSYEQYF
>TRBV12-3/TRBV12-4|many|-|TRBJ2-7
TGTGCCAGCAGGTCCTTGGACAGCAGCTACGAGCAGTACTTC
CASRSLDSSYEQYF
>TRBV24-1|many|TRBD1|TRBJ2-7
TGTGCCACCAGTGATTTGGGACAGGGTTCCTACGAGCAGTACTTC
CATSDLGQGSYEQYF
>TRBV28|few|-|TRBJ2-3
TGTGCCAGCACGGAATTCACAGATACGCAGTATTTT
CASTEFTDTQYF
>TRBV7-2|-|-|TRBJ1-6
TGTGCCAGCAGCTTAGCGGGGGGGCCCCTCCACTTT
CASSLAGGPLHF
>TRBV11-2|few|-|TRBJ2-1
TGTGCCAGCAGCCCCCAACGAGGCAATGAGCAGTTCTTC
CASSPQRGNEQFF
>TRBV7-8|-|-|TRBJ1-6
TGTGCCAGCAGCTTAGAACAGGGAGGTTCACCCCTCCACTTT
CASSLEQGGSPLHF
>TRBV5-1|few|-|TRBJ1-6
TGCGCCAGCAGCTTCGGATCCGGGGGTCGGCCCCTCCACTTT
CASSFGSGGRPLHF
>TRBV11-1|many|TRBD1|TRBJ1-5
TGTGCCAGCAGCCAGGGGGCGGGGGAGCCCCAGCATTTT
CASSQGAGEPQHF
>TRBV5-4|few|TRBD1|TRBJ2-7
TGTGCCAGCAGCTTGTCGGGTGGACAGGGGTATTTAGAGCAGTACTTC
CASSLSGGQGYLEQYF
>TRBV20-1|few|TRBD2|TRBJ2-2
TGCAGTGCTAGAGATCTGGCCAGCGGGGACACCGGGGAGCTGTTTTTT
CSARDLASGDTGELFF
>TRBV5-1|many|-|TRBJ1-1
TGCGCCAGCAGCTTGCAGGCTTTGGGCACTGAAGCTTTCTTT
CASSLQALGTEAFF
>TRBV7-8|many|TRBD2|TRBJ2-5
TGTGCCAGCAGCTTAAGGCTAGCGGACCAAGAGACCCAGTACTTC
CASSLRLADQETQYF
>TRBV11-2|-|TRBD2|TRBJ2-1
TGTGCCAGCAGCAGTCATCTGACTAGCGGCTACAATGAGCAGTTCTTC
CASSSHLTSGYNEQFF
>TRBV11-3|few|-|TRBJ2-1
TGTGCCAGCAGCGACTGGGCAAATGAGCAGTTCTTC
CASSDWANEQFF
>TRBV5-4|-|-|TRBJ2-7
TGTGCCAGCAGCTTGATCGGGAGTGGGGAGCAGTACTTC
CASSLIGSGEQYF
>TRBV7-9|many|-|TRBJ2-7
TGTGCCAGGACTCGCAGCTCCTACGAGCAGTACTTC
CARTRSSYEQYF
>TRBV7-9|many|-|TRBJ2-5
TGTGCCAGCAGAGCGGACAGGACCGGGAGTGAGACCCAGTACTTC
CASRADRTGSETQYF
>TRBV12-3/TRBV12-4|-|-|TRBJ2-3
TGTGCCAGCAGAAAGGGGATAGGGGGAGATACGCAGTATTTT
CASRKGIGGDTQYF
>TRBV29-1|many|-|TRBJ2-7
TGCAGCGTTAGTCGGGGCGCGATGGGCTCCTACGAGCAGTACTTC
CSVSRGAMGSYEQYF
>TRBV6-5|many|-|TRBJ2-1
TGTGCCAGCAGTTACGTGGGGGGAGAGCAGTTCTTC
CASSYVGGEQFF
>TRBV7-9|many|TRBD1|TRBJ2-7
TGTGCCAGCAGTCGTACCGACAGGGGGCCGTCTAAGCAGTACTTC
CASSRTDRGPSKQYF
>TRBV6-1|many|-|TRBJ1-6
TGTGCCAGCAATCCGACGGCGGGCAATTCACCCCTCCACTTT
CASNPTAGNSPLHF
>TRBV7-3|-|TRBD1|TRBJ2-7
TGTGCCAGCAGATCGGACAGGGTGATCGGCGAGCAGTACTTC
CASRSDRVIGEQYF